The present entry profiles one T cell receptor (beta chain) with its context. Its target is unknown. This sample also contains other DNA sequences that code for the same CDR3. This CDR3 is built from 13 residues. Germline V gene lookup returns CDR1 SGHRS and CDR2 YFSETQ. With V trimmed by 0 bases and J by 6 bases, 2 bases remained unmatched. Expressed TCRB transcripts got sequenced, as all isolated RNA was reverse transcribed. Profiled with immunoSEQ multiplex PCR; TCRdb holds only in-frame clones, not every one. The sample shows about 700,000 clones, roughly 12% of them seen only once. Cell sorting via CD45RO/CCR7/CD25/CD127/CD95/CD27 was performed to obtain CD4+ naive, central memory, regulatory and stem cell-like memory cells. This record belongs to a study of beta chain features in type 1 diabetes. Study-level points and caveats: Naive, central memory and Treg TCRB repertoires seemed to resemble each other more closely in patients than they did in healthy donors. In every one of the four CD4+ subsets, TCRB CDR3s were moderately but significantly shorter in Type 1 diabetes patients.

Source material: naive CD4+ T cells from blood. The rearrangement joins TRBV5-1 to TRBJ1-1; the match to TRBD1 covers 7 bases. This receptor was identified in a man between 18 and 35 years old with type 1 diabetes. CDR3 nucleotide sequence: TGCGCCAGCAGCTTGGGACAGGGCGCTGAAGCTTTCTTT. This sequence encodes CASSLGQGAEAFF.